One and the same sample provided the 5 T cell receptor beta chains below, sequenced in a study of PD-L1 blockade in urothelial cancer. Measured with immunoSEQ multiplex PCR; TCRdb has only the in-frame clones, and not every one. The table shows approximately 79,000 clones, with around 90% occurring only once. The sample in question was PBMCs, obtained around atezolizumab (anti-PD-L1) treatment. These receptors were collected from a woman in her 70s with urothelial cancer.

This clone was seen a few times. CDR3 loop: CASGRANYGYTF. In DNA, the CDR3 is TGTGCCAGCGGCCGGGCTAACTATGGCTACACCTTC. The chain couples TRBV6-1 to TRBJ1-2; no firm D call. Looked up from germline, CDR1 is MNHNS and CDR2 is SASEGT. V lost 8 bases and J lost 0, with 7 bases in between. The CDR3 has 12 residues.

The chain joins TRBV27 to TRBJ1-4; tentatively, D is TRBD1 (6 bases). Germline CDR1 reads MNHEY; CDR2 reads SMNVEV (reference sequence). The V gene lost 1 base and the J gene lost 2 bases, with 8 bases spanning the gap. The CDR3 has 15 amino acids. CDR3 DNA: TGTGCCAGCAGTTTATATGGGGGCACTAATGAAAAACTGTTTTTT. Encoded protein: CASSLYGGTNEKLFF.

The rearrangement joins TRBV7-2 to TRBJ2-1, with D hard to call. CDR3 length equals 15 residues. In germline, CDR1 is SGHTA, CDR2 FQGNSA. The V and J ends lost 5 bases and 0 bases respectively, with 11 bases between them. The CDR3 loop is CASSPRLSSYNEQFF. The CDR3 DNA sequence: TGTGCCAGCAGCCCTCGACTGAGCTCCTACAATGAGCAGTTCTTC.

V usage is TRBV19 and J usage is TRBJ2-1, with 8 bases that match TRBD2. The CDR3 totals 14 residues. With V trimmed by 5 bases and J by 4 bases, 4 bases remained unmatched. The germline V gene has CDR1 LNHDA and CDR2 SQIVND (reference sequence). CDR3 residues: CASSATSAYNEQFF. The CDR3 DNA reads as TGTGCCAGTAGTGCGACTAGCGCGTACAATGAGCAGTTCTTC.

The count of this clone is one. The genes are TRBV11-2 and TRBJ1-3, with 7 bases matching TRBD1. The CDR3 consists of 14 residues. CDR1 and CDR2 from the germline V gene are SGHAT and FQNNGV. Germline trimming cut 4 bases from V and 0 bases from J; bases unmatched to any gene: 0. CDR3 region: CASSSGGSGNTIYF. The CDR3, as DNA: TGTGCCAGCAGCTCAGGGGGCTCTGGAAACACCATATATTTT.